Below are 17 T cell receptor beta chains sequenced from a single sample in a study of cytomegalovirus exposure and HLA in healthy donors. Primers included in the PCR were 60 Vbeta and 13 Jbeta primers. Assay: immunoSEQ multiplex PCR; the TCRdb copy retains only in-frame clones and omits some. The table shows about 130,000 clones, with over 65% occurring only once. The sequenced material came from PBMCs. Every receptor here comes from a man aged 18 to 29 in good health and CMV-seropositive.

The V gene is TRBV5-6, the J gene TRBJ1-2; D is undetermined. From germline, CDR1 is SGHDT and CDR2 YYEEEE. Trimming removed 6 bases from V and 6 bases from J, with 12 bases in between. The CDR3 sequence is 12 residues long. CDR3 residues: CASTETGDGYTF. Written as DNA, the CDR3 is TGTGCCAGCACCGAGACCGGGGATGGCTACACCTTC.

This clone was counted a single time. The chain employs TRBV5-1 and TRBJ2-6, with 9 bases lining up with TRBD1. V lost 3 bases and J lost 1; bases outside the gene matches: 5. From germline, CDR1 is SGHRS and CDR2 YFSETQ. CDR3 length: 17 amino acids. The CDR3 reads CASSSTGGASGANVLTF. CDR3 sequence (DNA): TGCGCCAGCAGCTCTACAGGGGGCGCGTCTGGGGCCAACGTCCTGACTTTC.

This chain uses TRBV1 with TRBJ2-7; the table's D gene call, TRBD1, was not cross checked with the DNA. TRBV1 is assigned pseudogene status. There are 16 residues in the CDR3. In nucleotides, the CDR3 is TGCACCAGCAGCGCCATCAACAGGGGGGGCAGCTACGAGCAGTACTTC. Protein: CTSSAINRGGSYEQYF.

The chain uses TRBV27 and TRBJ2-1; 7 nucleotides match TRBD2. Germline values: CDR1 MNHEY, CDR2 SMNVEV (reference sequence). V shed 2 bases, J shed 5 bases, and the junction held 9 bases outside the gene matches. This CDR3 spans 16 amino acids. The CDR3: CASSLLFPSGDNEQFF. As DNA, the CDR3 is TGTGCCAGCAGTTTACTGTTCCCTAGCGGTGACAATGAGCAGTTCTTC.

The chain joins TRBV5-5 to TRBJ2-3; 8 nucleotides align to TRBD2. Germline-derived CDR1 and CDR2 are SGHKS and YYEKEE (reference sequence). Trimming removed 8 bases from V and 4 bases from J; junction bases left unmatched: 9. The CDR3 sequence is 14 residues long. The CDR3 region is CASSGGLRADTQYF. For the CDR3, the DNA is TGTGCCAGTTCGGGAGGGTTGAGGGCAGATACGCAGTATTTT.

The table lists this clone with a count of one. The rearrangement links TRBV9 to TRBJ2-7, with 7 bases matching TRBD2. Germline CDR1 reads SGDLS; CDR2 reads YYNGEE. The ends lost 0 bases at V and 6 bases at J; junction bases unmatched: 0. The CDR3 totals 12 residues. In DNA, the CDR3 is TGTGCCAGCAGCGTAGGGGGGGGCGAGCAGTACTTC. This gives the protein CASSVGGGEQYF.

This rearrangement joins TRBV6-5 to TRBJ1-4, with 10 bases lining up with TRBD1. V lost 6 bases and J lost 7; bases outside the gene matches: 2. CDR1 and CDR2 from the germline V gene are MNHEY and SVGAGI. This CDR3 spans 13 amino acids. CDR3 in amino acids: CASRTGGLEKLFF. The CDR3 DNA follows: TGTGCCAGCAGGACAGGGGGCCTTGAAAAACTGTTTTTT.

This clone came up a few times. The chain is built from TRBV27 and TRBJ2-1; tentative D call: TRBD1 (5 bases). V lost 6 bases and J lost 4, with 16 bases in between. The CDR3 runs to 15 residues. Germline lookup yields CDR1 MNHEY and CDR2 SMNVEV (reference sequence). The CDR3 here is CASRVWGSGYNEQFF. The CDR3 DNA follows: TGTGCCAGCAGAGTATGGGGCTCTGGTTACAATGAGCAGTTCTTC.

This chain links TRBV28 with TRBJ2-5; 9 positions match TRBD1. The V and J ends lost 4 bases and 3 bases, in that order; junction bases with no gene match: 6. The CDR3 contains 15 residues. Looked up from germline, CDR1 is MDHEN and CDR2 is SYDVKM. CDR3 bases: TGTGCCAGCAGTTATCCGACAGGGGGTAAAGAGACCCAGTACTTC. Protein product: CASSYPTGGKETQYF.

The gene calls are TRBV19 and TRBJ1-6; tentative D call: TRBD1 (6 bases). V was trimmed by 9 bases and J by 9 bases, leaving 18 bases between them. The CDR3 totals 14 residues. The germline V gene encodes CDR1 LNHDA and CDR2 SQIVND (reference sequence). CDR3 residues: CASAGTREPSPLHF. The CDR3 DNA sequence: TGTGCCAGCGCAGGGACAAGAGAGCCTTCACCCCTCCACTTT.

This rearrangement joins TRBV13 to TRBJ1-5; the D gene is possibly TRBD1 (6 bases). The CDR3 totals 14 residues. Germline V gene data show CDR1 as PRHDT and CDR2 as FYEKMQ (reference sequence). The V gene lost 4 bases and the J gene lost 8 bases, with 15 bases spanning the gap. CDR3: CASSSRDPGEPQHF. In DNA form, the CDR3 reads TGTGCCAGCAGCTCCCGGGATCCAGGGGAGCCCCAGCATTTT.

The chain recombines TRBV30 with TRBJ1-4; D call uncertain. The CDR3 is 15 residues long. Germline assignment: CDR1 GTSNPN and CDR2 SVGIG (reference sequence). With 5 bases removed from V and 5 bases from J, the gap between germline ends came to 18 bases. In nucleotides, the CDR3 is TGTGCCTGGCGGAGTCTCGGCTCTGCGAATGAAAAACTGTTTTTT. Protein: CAWRSLGSANEKLFF.

The chain employs TRBV9 and TRBJ2-7; unclear D gene. The germline V and J ends were trimmed by 4 bases and 0 bases, with 11 bases remaining between them. The CDR3 has 14 residues. CDR1 and CDR2 from the germline V gene are SGDLS and YYNGEE. The CDR3 DNA reads TGTGCCAGCAGCATTGAGAGAAGCTCCTACGAGCAGTACTTC. Residues: CASSIERSSYEQYF. Full variable domain (outside the CDR3, taken from reference TRBV9 and TRBJ2-7): DSGVTQTPKHLITATGQRVTLRCSPRSGDLSVYWYQQSLDQGLQFLIQYYNGEERAKGNILERFSAQQFPDLHSELNLSSLELGDSALYFCASSIERSSYEQYFGPGTRLTVT.

V usage is TRBV6-5 and J usage is TRBJ1-1; TRBD1 might be the D (5 bases). There are 16 residues in the CDR3. In germline, CDR1 is MNHEY, CDR2 SVGAGI. V lost 0 bases and J lost 1, with 12 bases in between. The CDR3 here is CASSYSGGGSNTEAFF. The CDR3 DNA follows: TGTGCCAGCAGTTACTCGGGGGGAGGGTCGAACACTGAAGCTTTCTTT.

The rearrangement joins TRBV18 to TRBJ2-1, with D maybe TRBD1 (6 bases). The germline V and J ends were trimmed by 3 bases and 0 bases, with 18 bases remaining between them. The CDR3 is 18 residues long. CDR1 is KGHSH and CDR2 is LQKENI in the germline V gene. The CDR3 region has the DNA TGTGCCAGCTCACCTACCGCATCAGGGGTTTACTCCTACAATGAGCAGTTCTTC. It is translated as CASSPTASGVYSYNEQFF. Full variable domain (remainder filled in from reference TRBV18 and TRBJ2-1): NAGVMQNPRHLVRRRGQEARLRCSPMKGHSHVYWYRQLPEEGLKFMVYLQKENIIDESGMPKERFSAEFPKEGPSILRIQQVVRGDSAAYFCASSPTASGVYSYNEQFFGPGTRLTVL.

This clone is a singleton in its sample. V gene TRBV19 combines with J gene TRBJ1-1, with a tentative D call TRBD1 (6 bases). The CDR3 loop spans 15 amino acids. V was clipped by 4 bases and J by 1 base, with 13 bases between them. In germline, CDR1 is LNHDA, CDR2 SQIVND (reference sequence). Here the CDR3 reads CASSRYRVPNTEAFF. CDR3 in DNA: TGTGCCAGTAGTAGATACAGGGTACCGAACACTGAAGCTTTCTTT.

The V and J genes are TRBV2 and TRBJ2-3; 8 bases are shared with TRBD1. The junction had 8 bases not matched to a gene; V was cut back by 7 bases and J by 2 bases. Germline CDR1 SNHLY, CDR2 FYNNEI. The CDR3 has 15 residues. The CDR3 coding sequence is TGTGCCAGCATACCCGGGACAGGCCCCACAGATACGCAGTATTTT. This encodes CASIPGTGPTDTQYF.